This T cell receptor beta chain is drawn from a study of T cell changes during pregnancy in multiple sclerosis. The V gene's germline CDR1 is SGHDN and CDR2 FVKESK. The V and J ends lost 4 bases and 3 bases respectively, with 8 bases between them. The CDR3 sequence is 13 residues long. Data came from immunoSEQ multiplex PCR; TCRdb stores just in-frame clones and leaves some out. This repertoire shows tens of thousands of clones, roughly nine tenths found once; its top ten account for approximately 0.67%. Sequences were derived from CD4+ T cells from peripheral blood mononuclear cells, sampled in the first trimester of pregnancy. This TCR came from a female donor with multiple sclerosis, enrolled in a pregnancy study. The chain has TRBV14 and TRBJ2-3, with D hard to call. Here the CDR3 reads CASSRFGTDTQYF. In DNA form, the CDR3 reads TGTGCCAGCAGCCGTTTCGGTACAGATACGCAGTATTTT. Full variable domain (rest looked up from reference TRBV14 and TRBJ2-3): EAGVTQFPSHSVIEKGQTVTLRCDPISGHDNLYWYRRVMGKEIKFLLHFVKESKQDESGMPNNRFLAERTGGTYSTLKVQPAELEDSGVYFCASSRFGTDTQYFGPGTRLTVL.